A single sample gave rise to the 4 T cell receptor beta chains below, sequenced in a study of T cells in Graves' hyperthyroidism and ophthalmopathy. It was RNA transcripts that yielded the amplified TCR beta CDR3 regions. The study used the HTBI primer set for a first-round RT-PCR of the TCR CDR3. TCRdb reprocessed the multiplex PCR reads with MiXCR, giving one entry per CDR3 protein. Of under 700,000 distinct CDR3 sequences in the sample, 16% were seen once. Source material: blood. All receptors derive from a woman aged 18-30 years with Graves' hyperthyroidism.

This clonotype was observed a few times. DNA of the CDR3: TGTGCCTGGTCCCGAAGTGGAGGGTATGGCTACACCTTC. This sequence encodes CAWSRSGGYGYTF. The chain combines TRBV30 with TRBJ1-2; D not resolved. In germline, CDR1 is GTSNPN, CDR2 SVGIG (reference sequence). The CDR3 is 13 amino acids. V lost 5 bases, J lost 5 bases, and 15 bases lay in between. Full variable domain (remainder filled in from reference TRBV30 and TRBJ1-2): SQTIHQWPATLVQPVGSPLSLECTVEGTSNPNLYWYRQAAGRGLQLLFYSVGIGQISSEVPQNLSASRPQDRQFILSSKKLLLSDSGFYLCAWSRSGGYGYTFGSGTRLTVV.

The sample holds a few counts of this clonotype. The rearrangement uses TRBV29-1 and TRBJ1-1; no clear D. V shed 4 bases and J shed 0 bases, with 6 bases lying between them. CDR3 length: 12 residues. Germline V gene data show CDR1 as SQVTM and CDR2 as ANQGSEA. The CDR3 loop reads CSVVLLNTEAFF. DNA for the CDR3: TGCAGCGTTGTCCTTTTGAACACTGAAGCTTTCTTT.

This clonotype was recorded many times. CDR3 residues: CASRQGRETQYF. The CDR3 DNA follows: TGTGCCAGCCGACAGGGTCGGGAGACCCAGTACTTC. The chain recombines TRBV19 with TRBJ2-5; 7 positions match TRBD1. The germline V gene has CDR1 LNHDA and CDR2 SQIVND (reference sequence). The ends lost 9 bases at V and 5 bases at J; junction bases unmatched: 6. CDR3 length: 12 residues.

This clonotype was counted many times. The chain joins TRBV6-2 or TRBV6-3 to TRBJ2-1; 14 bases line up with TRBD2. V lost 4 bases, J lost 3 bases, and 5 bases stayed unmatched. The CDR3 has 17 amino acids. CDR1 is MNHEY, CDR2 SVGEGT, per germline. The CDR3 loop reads CASSSGTSGRSYNEQFF. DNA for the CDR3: TGTGCCAGCAGTTCGGGGACTAGCGGGAGAAGCTACAATGAGCAGTTCTTC.